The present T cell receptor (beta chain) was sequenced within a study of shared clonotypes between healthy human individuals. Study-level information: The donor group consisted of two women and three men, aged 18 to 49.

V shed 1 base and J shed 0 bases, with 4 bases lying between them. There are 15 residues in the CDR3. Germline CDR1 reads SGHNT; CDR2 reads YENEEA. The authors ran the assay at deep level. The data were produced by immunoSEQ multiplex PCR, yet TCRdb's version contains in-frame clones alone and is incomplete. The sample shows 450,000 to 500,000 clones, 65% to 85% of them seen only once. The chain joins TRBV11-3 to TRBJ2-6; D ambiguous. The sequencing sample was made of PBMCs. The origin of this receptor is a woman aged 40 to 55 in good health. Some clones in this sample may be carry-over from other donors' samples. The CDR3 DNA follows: TGTGCCAGCAGCTTAGTGCTCTCTGGGGCCAACGTCCTGACTTTC. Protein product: CASSLVLSGANVLTF.